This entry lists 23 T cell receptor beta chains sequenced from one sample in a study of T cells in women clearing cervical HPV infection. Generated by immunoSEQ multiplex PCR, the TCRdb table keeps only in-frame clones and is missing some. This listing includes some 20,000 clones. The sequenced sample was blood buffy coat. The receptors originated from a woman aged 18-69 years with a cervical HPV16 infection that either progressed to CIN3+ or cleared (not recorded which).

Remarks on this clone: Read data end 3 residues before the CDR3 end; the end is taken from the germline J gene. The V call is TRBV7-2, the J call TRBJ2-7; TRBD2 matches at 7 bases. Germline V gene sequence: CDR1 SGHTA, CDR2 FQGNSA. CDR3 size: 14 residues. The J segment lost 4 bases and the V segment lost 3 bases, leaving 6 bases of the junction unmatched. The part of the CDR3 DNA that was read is TGTGCCAGCAGCTTCTCTAGCGGAATATACGAG. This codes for CASSFSSGIYE. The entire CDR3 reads CASSFSSGIYEQYF.

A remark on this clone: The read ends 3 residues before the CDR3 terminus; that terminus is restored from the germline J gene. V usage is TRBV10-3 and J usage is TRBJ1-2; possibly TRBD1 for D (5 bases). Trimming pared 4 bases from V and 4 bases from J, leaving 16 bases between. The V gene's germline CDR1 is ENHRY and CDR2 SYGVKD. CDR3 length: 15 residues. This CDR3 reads CAISARGAGGYGYTF. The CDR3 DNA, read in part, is TGTGCCATCAGTGCGAGGGGCGCAGGAGGCTATGGC.

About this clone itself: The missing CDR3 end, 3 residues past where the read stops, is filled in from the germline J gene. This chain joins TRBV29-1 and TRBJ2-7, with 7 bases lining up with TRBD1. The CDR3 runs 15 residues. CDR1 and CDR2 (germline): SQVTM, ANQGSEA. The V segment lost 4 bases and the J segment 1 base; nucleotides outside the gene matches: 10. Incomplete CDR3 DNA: TGCAGCGTTGCCCCTGAGGGGGCTGGGTCCTACGAG. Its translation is CSVAPEGAGSYE. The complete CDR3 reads CSVAPEGAGSYEQYF.

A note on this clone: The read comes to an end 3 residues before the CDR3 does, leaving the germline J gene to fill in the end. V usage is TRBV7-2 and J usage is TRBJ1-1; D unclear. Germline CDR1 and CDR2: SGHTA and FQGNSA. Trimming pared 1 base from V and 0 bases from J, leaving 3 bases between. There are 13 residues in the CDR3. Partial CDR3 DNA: TGTGCCAGCAGCTTAGGTATGAACACTGAA. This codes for CASSLGMNTE. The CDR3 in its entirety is CASSLGMNTEAFF.

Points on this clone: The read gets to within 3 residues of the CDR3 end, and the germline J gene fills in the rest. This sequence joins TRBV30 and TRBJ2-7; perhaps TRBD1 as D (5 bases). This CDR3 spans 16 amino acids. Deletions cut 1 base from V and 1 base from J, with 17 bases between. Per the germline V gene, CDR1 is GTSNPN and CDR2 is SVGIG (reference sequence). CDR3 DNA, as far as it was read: TGTGCCTGGAGTGGTGGCTCCTGGGGCTCATCCTACGAG. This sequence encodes CAWSGGSWGSSYE. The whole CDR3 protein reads CAWSGGSWGSSYEQYF.

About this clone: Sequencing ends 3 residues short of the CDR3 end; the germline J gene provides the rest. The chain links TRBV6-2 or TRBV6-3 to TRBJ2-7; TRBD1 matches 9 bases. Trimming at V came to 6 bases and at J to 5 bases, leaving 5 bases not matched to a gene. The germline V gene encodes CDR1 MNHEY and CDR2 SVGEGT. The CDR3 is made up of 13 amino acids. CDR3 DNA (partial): TGTGCCAGCAGGAGGACAGGGGAAAACGAG. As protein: CASRRTGENE. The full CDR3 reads CASRRTGENEQYF.

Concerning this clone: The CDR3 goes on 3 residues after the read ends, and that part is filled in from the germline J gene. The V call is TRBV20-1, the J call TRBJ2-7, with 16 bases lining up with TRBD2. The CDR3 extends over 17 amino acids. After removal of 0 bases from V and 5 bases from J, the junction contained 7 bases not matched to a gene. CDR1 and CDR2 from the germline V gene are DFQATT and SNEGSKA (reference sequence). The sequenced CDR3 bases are TGCAGTGCTAGAGAGGGACTAGCGGGAGGGGGTGGCAACGAG. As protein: CSAREGLAGGGGNE. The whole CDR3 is CSAREGLAGGGGNEQYF.

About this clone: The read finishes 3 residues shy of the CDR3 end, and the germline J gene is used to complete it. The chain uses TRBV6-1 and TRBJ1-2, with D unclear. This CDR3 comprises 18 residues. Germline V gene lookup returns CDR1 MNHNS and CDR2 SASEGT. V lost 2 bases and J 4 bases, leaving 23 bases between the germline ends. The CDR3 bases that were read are TGTGCCAGCAGTGAATATTTCAGGAACAGCCGAACTTCCTATGGC. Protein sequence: CASSEYFRNSRTSYG. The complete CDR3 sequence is CASSEYFRNSRTSYGYTF.

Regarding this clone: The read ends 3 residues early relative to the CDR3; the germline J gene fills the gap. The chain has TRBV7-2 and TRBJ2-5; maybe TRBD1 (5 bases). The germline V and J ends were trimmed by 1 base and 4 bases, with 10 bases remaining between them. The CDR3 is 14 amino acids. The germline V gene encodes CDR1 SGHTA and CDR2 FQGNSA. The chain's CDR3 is CASSLDQGGETQYF. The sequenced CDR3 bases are TGTGCCAGCAGCTTAGATCAGGGTGGAGAGACC.

CDR3 DNA, as far as it was read: TGCAGTGCCCCCGTGCGGGCCGGGCCC. This translates into CSAPVRAGP. The CDR3 as a whole reads CSAPVRAGPQHF. J is TRBJ1-5 and V is TRBV20-1; D is unclear. The CDR3 end falls 3 residues outside the read, so it is completed with the germline J gene. In germline, CDR1 is DFQATT, CDR2 SNEGSKA (reference sequence). The CDR3 covers 12 residues. V was trimmed by 6 bases and J by 9 bases, leaving 15 bases between them.

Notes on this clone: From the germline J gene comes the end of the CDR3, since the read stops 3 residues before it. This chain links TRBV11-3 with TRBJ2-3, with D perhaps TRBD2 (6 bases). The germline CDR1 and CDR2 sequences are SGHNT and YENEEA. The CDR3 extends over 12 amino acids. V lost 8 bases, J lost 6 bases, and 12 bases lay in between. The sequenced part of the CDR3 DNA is TGTGCCAGCGCCACCCGGGGGGATACG. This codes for CASATRGDT. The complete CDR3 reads CASATRGDTQYF.

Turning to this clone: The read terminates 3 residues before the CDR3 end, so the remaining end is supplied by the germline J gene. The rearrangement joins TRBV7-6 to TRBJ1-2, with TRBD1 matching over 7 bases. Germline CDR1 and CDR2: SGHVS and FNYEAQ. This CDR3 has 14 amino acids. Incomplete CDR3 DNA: TGTGCCAGCAGCTTGGGACAGAAGCAGGATACC. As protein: CASSLGQKQDT. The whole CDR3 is CASSLGQKQDTYTF.

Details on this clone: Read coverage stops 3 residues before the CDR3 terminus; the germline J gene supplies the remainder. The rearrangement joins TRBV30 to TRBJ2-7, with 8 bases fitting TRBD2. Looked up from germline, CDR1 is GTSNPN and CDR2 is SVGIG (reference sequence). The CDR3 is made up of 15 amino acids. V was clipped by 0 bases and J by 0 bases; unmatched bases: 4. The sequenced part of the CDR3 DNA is TGTGCCTGGAGTGTGAGCGGGAGTGGCTCCTACGAG. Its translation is CAWSVSGSGSYE. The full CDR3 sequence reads CAWSVSGSGSYEQYF. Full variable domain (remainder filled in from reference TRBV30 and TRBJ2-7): SQTIHQWPATLVQPVGSPLSLECTVEGTSNPNLYWYRQAAGRGLQLLFYSVGIGQISSEVPQNLSASRPQDRQFILSSKKLLLSDSGFYLCAWSVSGSGSYEQYFGPGTRLTVT.

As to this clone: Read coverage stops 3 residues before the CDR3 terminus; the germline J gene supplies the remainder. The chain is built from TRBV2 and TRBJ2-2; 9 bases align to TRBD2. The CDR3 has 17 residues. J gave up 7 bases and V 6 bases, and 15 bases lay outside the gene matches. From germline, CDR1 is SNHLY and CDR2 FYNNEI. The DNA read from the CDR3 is TGTGCCAGCAGCCCGGATCGGTGGGCGGGGGGGGTCGGGGAG. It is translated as CASSPDRWAGGVGE. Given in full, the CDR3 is CASSPDRWAGGVGELFF.

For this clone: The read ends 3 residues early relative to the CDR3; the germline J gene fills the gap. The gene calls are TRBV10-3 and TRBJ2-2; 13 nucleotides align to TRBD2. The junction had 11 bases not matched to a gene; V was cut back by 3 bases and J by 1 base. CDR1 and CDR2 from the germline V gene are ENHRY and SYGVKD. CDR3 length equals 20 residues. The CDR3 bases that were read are TGTGCCATCAGTGATCCGTCAGCTACTAGCGGGAGGGGGAACACCGGGGAG. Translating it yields CAISDPSATSGRGNTGE. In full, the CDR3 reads CAISDPSATSGRGNTGELFF.

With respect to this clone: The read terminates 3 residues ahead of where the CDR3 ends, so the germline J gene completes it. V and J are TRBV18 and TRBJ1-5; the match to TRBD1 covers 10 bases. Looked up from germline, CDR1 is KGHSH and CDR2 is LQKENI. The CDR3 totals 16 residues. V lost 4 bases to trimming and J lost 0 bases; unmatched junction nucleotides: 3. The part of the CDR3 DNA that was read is TGTGCCAGCTCACACGGGACAGGGGCTAGCAATCAGCCC. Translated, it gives CASSHGTGASNQP. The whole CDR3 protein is CASSHGTGASNQPQHF. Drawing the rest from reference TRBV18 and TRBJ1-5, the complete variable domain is NAGVMQNPRHLVRRRGQEARLRCSPMKGHSHVYWYRQLPEEGLKFMVYLQKENIIDESGMPKERFSAEFPKEGPSILRIQQVVRGDSAAYFCASSHGTGASNQPQHFGDGTRLSIL.

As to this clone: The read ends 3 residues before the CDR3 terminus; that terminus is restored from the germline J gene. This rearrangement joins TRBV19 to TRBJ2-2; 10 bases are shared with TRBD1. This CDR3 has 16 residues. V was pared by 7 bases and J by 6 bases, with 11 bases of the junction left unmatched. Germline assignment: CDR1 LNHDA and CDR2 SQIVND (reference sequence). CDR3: CASTLMDRGGSGELFF. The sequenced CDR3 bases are TGTGCCAGTACCCTGATGGACAGGGGGGGTTCCGGGGAG.

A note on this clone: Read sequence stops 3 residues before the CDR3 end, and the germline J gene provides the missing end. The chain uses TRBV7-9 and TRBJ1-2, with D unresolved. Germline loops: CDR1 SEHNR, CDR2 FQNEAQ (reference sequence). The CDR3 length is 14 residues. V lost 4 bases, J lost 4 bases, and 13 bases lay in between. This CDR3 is CASSSRASIYGYTF. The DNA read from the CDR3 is TGTGCCAGCAGCTCCCGCGCATCTATCTATGGC.

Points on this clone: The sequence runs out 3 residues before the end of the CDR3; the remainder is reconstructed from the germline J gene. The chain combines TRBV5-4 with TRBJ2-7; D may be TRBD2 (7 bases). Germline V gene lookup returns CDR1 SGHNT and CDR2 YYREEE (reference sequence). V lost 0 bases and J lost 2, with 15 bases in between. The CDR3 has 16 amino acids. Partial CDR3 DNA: TGTGCCAGCAGCTTGGCCGGGGCGGGGGCTGCCTACGAG. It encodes CASSLAGAGAAYE. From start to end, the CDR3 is CASSLAGAGAAYEQYF.

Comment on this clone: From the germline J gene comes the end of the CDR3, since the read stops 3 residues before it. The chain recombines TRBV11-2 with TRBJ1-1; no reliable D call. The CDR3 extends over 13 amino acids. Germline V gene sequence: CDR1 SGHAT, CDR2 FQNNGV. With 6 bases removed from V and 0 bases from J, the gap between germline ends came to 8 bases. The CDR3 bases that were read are TGTGCCAGCAGAAAAGCCTTGAACACTGAA. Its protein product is CASRKALNTE. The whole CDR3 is CASRKALNTEAFF.

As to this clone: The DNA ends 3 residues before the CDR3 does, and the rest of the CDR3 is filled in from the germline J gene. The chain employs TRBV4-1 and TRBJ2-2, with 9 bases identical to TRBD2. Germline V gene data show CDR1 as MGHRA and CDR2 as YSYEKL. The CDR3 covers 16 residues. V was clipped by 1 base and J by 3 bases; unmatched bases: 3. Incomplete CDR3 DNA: TGCGCCAGCAGCCAAGTTCTAGCGGGGTACACCGGGGAG. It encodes CASSQVLAGYTGE. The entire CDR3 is CASSQVLAGYTGELFF.

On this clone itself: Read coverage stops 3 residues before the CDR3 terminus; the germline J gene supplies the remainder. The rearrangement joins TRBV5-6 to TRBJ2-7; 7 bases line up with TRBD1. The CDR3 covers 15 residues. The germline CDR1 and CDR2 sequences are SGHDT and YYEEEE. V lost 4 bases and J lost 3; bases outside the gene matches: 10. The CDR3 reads CASSTGTGAVYEQYF. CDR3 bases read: TGTGCCAGCAGCACCGGAACAGGGGCGGTCTACGAG.

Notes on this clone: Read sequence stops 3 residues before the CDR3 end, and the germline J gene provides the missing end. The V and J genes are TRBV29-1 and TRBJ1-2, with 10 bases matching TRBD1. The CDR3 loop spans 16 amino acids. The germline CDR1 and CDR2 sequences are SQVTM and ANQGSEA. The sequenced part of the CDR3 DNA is TGCAGCGCCGTTGGCGAGACAGGGGGCGTAAAGGTGGGC. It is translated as CSAVGETGGVKVG. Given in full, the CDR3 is CSAVGETGGVKVGYTF.